The T cell receptor (beta chain) under discussion was sequenced for a study of beta chain features in type 1 diabetes. General study results and limits: A moderate, significant TCRB CDR3 shortening appeared in type 1 diabetes across four CD4+ subsets.

All of the isolated RNA was reverse transcribed, so expressed TCRB transcripts were sequenced. Clones were sequenced by immunoSEQ multiplex PCR, and TCRdb holds only the in-frame ones, with some missing. The sample lists 300,000 to 350,000 clones; 11% to 15% were seen once. About this clone itself: Its antigen is undetermined.

Looked up from germline, CDR1 is ENHRY and CDR2 is SYGVKD. The CDR3 is made up of 14 amino acids. Unmatched junction bases numbered 8, after V lost 7 bases and J lost 4 bases. The chain is built from TRBV10-3 and TRBJ1-2, with 8 bases aligning to TRBD1. The sequence was obtained from a man aged 25-40 years in good health. Material for sequencing was central memory CD4+ T cells from blood. CDR3 DNA: TGTGCCATCACCAAGGACAGGGATGGCTATGGCTACACCTTC. It translates to CAITKDRDGYGYTF.